This TCR beta chain was sequenced in a study of blood T cell repertoires in COVID-19. This clone appeared once. The repertoire was sequenced with immunoSEQ multiplex PCR; TCRdb's copy has only in-frame clones and lacks some. The sample holds 200,000 to 250,000 clones, 65% to 90% seen once. This CDR3 is built from 16 residues. V was trimmed by 1 base and J by 4 bases, leaving 13 bases between them. Germline-derived CDR1 and CDR2 are KGHSH and LQKENI. This sequence was found in a man between 50 and 59 years old with COVID-19, enrolled during active disease. The chain is built from TRBV18 and TRBJ1-4; no definite D call. Sequencing was carried out using peripheral blood. The CDR3 DNA reads TGTGCCAGCTCACCACAACAAGCGACGTTTAATGAAAAACTGTTTTTT. This gives the protein CASSPQQATFNEKLFF. Supplemented by reference TRBV18 and TRBJ1-4, the full variable domain reads NAGVMQNPRHLVRRRGQEARLRCSPMKGHSHVYWYRQLPEEGLKFMVYLQKENIIDESGMPKERFSAEFPKEGPSILRIQQVVRGDSAAYFCASSPQQATFNEKLFFGSGTQLSVL.